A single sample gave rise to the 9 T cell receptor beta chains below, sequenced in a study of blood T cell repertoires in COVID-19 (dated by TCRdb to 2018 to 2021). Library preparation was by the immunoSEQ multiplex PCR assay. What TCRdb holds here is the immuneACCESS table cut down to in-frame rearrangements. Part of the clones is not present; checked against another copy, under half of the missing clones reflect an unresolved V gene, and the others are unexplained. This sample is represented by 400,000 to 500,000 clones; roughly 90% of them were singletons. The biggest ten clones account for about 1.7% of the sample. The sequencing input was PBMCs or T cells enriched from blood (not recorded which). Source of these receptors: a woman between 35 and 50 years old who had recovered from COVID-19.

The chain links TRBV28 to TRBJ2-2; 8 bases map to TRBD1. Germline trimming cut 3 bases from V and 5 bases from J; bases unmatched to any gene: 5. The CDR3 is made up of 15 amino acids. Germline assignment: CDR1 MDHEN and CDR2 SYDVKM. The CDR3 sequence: CASSLSGGGTGELFF. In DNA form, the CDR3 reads TGTGCCAGCAGTTTGTCAGGGGGCGGTACCGGGGAGCTGTTTTTT.

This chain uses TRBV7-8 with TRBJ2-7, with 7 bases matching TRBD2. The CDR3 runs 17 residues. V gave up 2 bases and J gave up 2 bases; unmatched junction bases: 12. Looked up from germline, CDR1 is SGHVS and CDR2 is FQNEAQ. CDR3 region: CASSLIVASGNPYEQYF. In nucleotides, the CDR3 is TGTGCCAGCAGCTTAATTGTCGCCAGCGGGAACCCCTACGAGCAGTACTTC.

CDR3 nucleotide sequence: TGTGCCAGCAGCGTAAAAGCAGGGACTAGCGGGAGTACAATTCTCGTAGCCAAAAACATTCAGTACTTC. Amino acids: CASSVKAGTSGSTILVAKNIQYF. V is TRBV9 and J is TRBJ2-4, with TRBD2 matching over 14 bases. The CDR3 extends over 23 amino acids. The V gene end was trimmed by 1 base and the J gene end by 0 bases; junction bases not matched to a gene: 18. Per the germline V gene, CDR1 is SGDLS and CDR2 is YYNGEE.

The CDR3 bases are TGTGCCATCAGTGAGTCGATAGAAGGGGGCGCGAGAGCTTTCTTT. Amino acid sequence: CAISESIEGGARAFF. The rearrangement uses TRBV10-3 and TRBJ1-1, with TRBD1 matching 7 bases. The CDR3 loop spans 15 amino acids. Germline loops: CDR1 ENHRY, CDR2 SYGVKD. Germline trimming cut 0 bases from V and 10 bases from J; bases unmatched to any gene: 11.

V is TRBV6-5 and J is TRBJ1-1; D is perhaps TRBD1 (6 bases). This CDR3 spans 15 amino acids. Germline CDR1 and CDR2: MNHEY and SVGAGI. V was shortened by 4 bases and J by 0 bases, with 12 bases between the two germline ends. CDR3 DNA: TGTGCCAGCAGTTCGCAGGGGCAATTGAACACTGAAGCTTTCTTT. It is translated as CASSSQGQLNTEAFF.

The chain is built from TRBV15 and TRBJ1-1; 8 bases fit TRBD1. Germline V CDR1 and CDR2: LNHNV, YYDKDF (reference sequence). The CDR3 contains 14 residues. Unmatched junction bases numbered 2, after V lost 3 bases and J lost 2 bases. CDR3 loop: CATSRDRANTEAFF. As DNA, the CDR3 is TGTGCCACCAGCAGGGACAGGGCTAACACTGAAGCTTTCTTT. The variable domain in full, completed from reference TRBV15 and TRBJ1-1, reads DAMVIQNPRYQVTQFGKPVTLSCSQTLNHNVMYWYQQKSSQAPKLLFHYYDKDFNNEADTPDNFQSRRPNTSFCFLDIRSPGLGDTAMYLCATSRDRANTEAFFGQGTRLTVV.

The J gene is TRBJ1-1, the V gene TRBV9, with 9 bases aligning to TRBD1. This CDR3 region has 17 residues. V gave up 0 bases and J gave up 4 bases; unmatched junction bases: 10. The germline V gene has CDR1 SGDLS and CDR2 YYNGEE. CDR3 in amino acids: CASSVEPPRTGATEAFF. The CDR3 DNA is TGTGCCAGCAGCGTAGAACCCCCGCGGACAGGGGCCACTGAAGCTTTCTTT.

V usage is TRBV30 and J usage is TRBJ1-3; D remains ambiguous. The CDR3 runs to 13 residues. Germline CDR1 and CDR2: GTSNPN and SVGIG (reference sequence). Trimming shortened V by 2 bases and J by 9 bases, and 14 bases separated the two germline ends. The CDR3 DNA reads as TGTGCCTGGAGTCCCCTCCGCTCGGGCACCATATATTTT. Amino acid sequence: CAWSPLRSGTIYF.

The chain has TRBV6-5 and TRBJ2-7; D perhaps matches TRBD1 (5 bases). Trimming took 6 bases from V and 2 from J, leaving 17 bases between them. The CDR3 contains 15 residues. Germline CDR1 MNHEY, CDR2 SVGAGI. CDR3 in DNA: TGTGCCAGCAGGAAACAGGCGACTGAAACCTACGAGCAGTACTTC. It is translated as CASRKQATETYEQYF.